This note documents a single T cell receptor (beta chain) sequence. Antigen: not known. The data are from a study of T cell responses to AZD1222 COVID-19 vaccine. Study-wide points: Spike-specific TCR repertoires showed rising breadth and depth after two AZD1222 doses. The study found vaccine-associated CD4 TCRs spanning spike, dominant at 160-218 and 743-854. The sample set comprised mostly white British donors with more females, and clonal diversity was possibly underestimated.

Measured with immunoSEQ multiplex PCR; TCRdb has only the in-frame clones, and not every one. The sample has around 190,000 clones, around 92% seen once. This sample comprised peripheral blood, obtained on day 0 of AZD1222 vaccination. The TCR comes from an adult in good health.

The CDR3 spells CASSSPVAKLFF. For the CDR3, the DNA is TGTGCCAGCAGCTCCCCCGTCGCGAAACTGTTTTTT. This chain uses TRBV11-2 with TRBJ1-4; D not certain. Trimming stripped 4 bases from V and 11 bases from J, with 11 bases between. Germline V lookup: CDR1 SGHAT, CDR2 FQNNGV. The CDR3 covers 12 residues.